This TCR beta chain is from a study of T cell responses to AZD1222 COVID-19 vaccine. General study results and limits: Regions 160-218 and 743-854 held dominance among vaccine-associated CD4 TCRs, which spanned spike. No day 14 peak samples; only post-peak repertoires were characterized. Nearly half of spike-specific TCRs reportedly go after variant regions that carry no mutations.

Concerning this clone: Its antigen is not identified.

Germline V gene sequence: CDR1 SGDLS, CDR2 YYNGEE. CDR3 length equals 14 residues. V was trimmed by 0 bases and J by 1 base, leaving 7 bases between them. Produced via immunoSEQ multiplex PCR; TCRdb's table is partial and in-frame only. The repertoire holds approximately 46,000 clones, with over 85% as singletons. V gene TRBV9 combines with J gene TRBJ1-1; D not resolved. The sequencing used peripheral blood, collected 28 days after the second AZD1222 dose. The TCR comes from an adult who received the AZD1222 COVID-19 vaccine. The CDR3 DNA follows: TGTGCCAGCAGCGTAGGGGCAGCGAACACTGAAGCTTTCTTT. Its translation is CASSVGAANTEAFF.